This T cell receptor (beta chain) was sequenced for a study of beta chain features in type 1 diabetes. At the level of the study: Patients shared similar age, gender and cell yields with healthy donors. Findings and caveats of the study: Relative to healthy donors, patients appeared to have naive, central memory and Treg TCRB repertoires that were more similar. In all four CD4+ subsets, TCRB CDR3 length was significantly, moderately reduced in type 1 diabetes. The question of HLA type influencing TCRB rearrangement was one that remained unresolved here.

Every isolated RNA sample was fully reverse transcribed, so sequencing captured expressed TCRB transcripts. Generated by immunoSEQ multiplex PCR, the TCRdb table keeps only in-frame clones and is missing some. The top ten clones hold more than 0.45% of a sample with 85,000 to 110,000 clones, roughly 28% of them seen once. A few counts support this clone. Its matching antigen is unknown. Over 95% purity was reached by all sorted populations. J gave up 7 bases and V 7 bases, and 4 bases lay outside the gene matches. This CDR3 comprises 11 residues. Germline-derived CDR1 and CDR2 are MNHNS and SASEGT. The sample was central memory CD4+ T cells from blood. The chain is built from TRBV6-1 and TRBJ2-7; the match to TRBD2 covers 7 bases. The receptor comes from a young woman with type 1 diabetes. The CDR3 coding sequence is TGTGCCAGCAAGAGCGGGGTTGAGCAGTACTTC. Translating it yields CASKSGVEQYF.